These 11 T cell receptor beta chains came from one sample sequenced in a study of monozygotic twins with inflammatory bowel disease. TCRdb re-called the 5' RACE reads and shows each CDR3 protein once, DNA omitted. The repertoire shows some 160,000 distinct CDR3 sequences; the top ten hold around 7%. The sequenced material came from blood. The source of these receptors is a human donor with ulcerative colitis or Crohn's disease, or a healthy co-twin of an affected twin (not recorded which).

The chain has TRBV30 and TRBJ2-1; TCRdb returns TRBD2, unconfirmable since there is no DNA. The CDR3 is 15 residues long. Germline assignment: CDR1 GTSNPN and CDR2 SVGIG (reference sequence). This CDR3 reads CAWTSPSGSYNEQFF. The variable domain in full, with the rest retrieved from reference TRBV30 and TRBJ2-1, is SQTIHQWPATLVQPVGSPLSLECTVEGTSNPNLYWYRQAAGRGLQLLFYSVGIGQISSEVPQNLSASRPQDRQFILSSKKLLLSDSGFYLCAWTSPSGSYNEQFFGPGTRLTVL.

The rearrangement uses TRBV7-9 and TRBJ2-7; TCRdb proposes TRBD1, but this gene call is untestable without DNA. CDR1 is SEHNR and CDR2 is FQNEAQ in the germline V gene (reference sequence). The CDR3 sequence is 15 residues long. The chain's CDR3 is CASSPPLNSHYEQYF.

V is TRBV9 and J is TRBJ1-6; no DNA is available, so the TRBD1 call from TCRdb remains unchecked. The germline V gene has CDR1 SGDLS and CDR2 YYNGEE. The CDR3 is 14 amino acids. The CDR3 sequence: CASSVDRGRSPLHF.

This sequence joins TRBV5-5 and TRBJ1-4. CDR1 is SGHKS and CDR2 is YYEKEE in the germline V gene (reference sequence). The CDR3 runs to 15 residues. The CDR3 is CASSLGGLLNEKLFF.

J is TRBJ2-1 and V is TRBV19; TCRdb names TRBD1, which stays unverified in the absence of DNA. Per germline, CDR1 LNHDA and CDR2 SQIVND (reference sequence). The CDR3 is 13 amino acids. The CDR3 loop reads CASSLTGWNEQFF.

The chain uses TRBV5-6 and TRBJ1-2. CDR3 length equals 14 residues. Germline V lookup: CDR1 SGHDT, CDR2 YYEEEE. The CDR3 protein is CASSLNTRTYGYTF.

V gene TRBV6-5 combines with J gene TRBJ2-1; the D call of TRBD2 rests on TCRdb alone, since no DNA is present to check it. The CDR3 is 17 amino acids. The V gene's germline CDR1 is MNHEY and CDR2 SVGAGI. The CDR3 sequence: CASSYVPMAGVGNEQFF.

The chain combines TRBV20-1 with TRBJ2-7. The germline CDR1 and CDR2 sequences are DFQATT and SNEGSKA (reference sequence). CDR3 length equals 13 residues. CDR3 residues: CSATPGSSYEQYF.

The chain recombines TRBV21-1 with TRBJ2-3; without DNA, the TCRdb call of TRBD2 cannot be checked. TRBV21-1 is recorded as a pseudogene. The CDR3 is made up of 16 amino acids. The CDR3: CASTSGARGGTDTQYF.

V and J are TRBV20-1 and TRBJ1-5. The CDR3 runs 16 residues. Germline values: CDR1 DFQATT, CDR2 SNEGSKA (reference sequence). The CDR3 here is CSAREDQTLVNQPQHF.

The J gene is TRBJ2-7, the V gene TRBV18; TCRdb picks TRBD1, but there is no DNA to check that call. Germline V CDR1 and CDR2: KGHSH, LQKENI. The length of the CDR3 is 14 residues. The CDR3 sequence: CASSHRDSSYEQYF.